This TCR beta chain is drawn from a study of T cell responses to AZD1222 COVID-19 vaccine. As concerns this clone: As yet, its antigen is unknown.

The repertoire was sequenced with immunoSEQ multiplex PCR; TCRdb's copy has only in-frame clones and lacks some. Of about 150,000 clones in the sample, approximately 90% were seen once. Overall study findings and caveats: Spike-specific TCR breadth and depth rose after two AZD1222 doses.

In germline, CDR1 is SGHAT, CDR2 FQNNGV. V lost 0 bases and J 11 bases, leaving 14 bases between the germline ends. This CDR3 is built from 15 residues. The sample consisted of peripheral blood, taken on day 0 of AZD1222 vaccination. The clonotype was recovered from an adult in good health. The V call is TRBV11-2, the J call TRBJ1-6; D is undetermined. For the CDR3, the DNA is TGTGCCAGCAGCTTAGATCGTAACGGGCGGGCACCCCTCCACTTT. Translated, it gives CASSLDRNGRAPLHF.